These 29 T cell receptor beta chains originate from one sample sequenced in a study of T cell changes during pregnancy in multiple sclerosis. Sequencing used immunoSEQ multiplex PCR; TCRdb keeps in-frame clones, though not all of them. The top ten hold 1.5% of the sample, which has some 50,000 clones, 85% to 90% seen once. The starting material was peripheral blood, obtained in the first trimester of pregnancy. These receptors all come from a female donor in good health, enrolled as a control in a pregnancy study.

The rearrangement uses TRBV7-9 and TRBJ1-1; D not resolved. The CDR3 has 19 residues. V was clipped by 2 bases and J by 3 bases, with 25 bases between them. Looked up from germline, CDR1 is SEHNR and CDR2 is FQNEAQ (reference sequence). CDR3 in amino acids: CASSLSGVRLQTRDTEAFF. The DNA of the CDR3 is TGTGCCAGCAGCTTAAGCGGGGTGCGCCTACAGACAAGGGACACTGAAGCTTTCTTT.

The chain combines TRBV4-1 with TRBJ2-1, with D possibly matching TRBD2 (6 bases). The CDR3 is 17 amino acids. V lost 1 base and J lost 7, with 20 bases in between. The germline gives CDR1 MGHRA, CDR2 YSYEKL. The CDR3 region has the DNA TGCGCCAGCAGCCAAGGTCTGGAGGGAGGTTTTGTAAATGAGCAGTTCTTC. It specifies CASSQGLEGGFVNEQFF.

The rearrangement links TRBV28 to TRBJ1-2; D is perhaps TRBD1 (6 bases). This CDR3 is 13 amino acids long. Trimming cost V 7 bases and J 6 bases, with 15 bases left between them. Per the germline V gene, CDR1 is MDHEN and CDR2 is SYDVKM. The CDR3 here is CASIPGAFDGYTF. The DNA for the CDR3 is TGTGCCAGCATCCCAGGGGCTTTTGATGGCTACACCTTC.

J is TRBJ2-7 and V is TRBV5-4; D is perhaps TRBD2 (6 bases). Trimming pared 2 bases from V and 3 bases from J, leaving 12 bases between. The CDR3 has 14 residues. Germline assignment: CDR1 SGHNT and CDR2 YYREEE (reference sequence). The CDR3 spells CASSFPGSGYEQYF. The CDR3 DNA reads TGTGCCAGCAGCTTTCCCGGGAGCGGCTACGAGCAGTACTTC.

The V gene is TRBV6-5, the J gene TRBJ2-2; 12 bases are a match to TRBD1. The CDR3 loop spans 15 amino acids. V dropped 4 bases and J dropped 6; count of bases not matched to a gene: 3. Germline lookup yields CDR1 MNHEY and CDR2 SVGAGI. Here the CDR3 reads CASSSGTGGAGELFF. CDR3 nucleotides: TGTGCCAGCAGTTCTGGGACAGGGGGCGCCGGGGAGCTGTTTTTT.

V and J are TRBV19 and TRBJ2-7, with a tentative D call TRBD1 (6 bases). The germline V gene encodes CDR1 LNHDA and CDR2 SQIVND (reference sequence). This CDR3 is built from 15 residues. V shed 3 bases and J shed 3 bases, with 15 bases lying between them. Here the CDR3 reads CASSISQGHLYEQYF. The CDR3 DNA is TGTGCCAGTAGTATTTCCCAGGGGCATCTCTACGAGCAGTACTTC. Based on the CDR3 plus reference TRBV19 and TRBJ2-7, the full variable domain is DGGITQSPKYLFRKEGQNVTLSCEQNLNHDAMYWYRQDPGQGLRLIYYSQIVNDFQKGDIAEGYSVSREKKESFPLTVTSAQKNPTAFYLCASSISQGHLYEQYFGPGTRLTVT.

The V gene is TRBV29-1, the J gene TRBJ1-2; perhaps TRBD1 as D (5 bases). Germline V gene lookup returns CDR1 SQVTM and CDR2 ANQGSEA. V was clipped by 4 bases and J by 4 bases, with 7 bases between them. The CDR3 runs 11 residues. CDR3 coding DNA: TGCAGCGTTGCCCAGGGCTATGGCTACACCTTC. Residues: CSVAQGYGYTF.

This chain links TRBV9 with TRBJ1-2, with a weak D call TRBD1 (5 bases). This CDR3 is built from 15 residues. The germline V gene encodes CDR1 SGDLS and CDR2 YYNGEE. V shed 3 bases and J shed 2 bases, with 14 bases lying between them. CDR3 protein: CASSETARSNYGYTF. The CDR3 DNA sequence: TGTGCCAGCAGCGAGACAGCCCGGTCGAACTATGGCTACACCTTC.

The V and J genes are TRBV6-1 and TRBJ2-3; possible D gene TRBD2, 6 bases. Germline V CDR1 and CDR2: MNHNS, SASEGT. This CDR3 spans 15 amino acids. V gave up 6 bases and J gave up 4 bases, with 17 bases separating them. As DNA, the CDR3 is TGTGCCAGCAGGGTTACTCAGGGAGGACCAGATACGCAGTATTTT. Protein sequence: CASRVTQGGPDTQYF.

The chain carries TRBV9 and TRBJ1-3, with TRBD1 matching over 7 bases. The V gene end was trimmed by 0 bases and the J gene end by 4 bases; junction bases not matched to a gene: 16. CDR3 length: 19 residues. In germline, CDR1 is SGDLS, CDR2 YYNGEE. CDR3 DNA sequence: TGTGCCAGCAGCGTAGTAGTAGTAGGAGGGACAGTCTTAGGAAACACCATATATTTT. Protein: CASSVVVVGGTVLGNTIYF.

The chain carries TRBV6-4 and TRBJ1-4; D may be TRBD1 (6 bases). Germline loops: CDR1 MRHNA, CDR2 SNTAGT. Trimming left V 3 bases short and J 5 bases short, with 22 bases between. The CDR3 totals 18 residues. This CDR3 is CASSDCGGPGGRNEKLFF. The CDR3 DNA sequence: TGTGCCAGCAGTGATTGTGGGGGGCCCGGGGGGCGGAATGAAAAACTGTTTTTT.

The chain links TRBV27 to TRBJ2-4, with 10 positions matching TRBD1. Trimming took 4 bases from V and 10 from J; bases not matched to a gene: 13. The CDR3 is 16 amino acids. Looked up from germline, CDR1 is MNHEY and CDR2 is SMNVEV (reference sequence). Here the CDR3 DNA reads TGTGCCAGCAGTTACATCACCGGGACAGGGGATCAGATTCAGTACTTC. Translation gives CASSYITGTGDQIQYF.

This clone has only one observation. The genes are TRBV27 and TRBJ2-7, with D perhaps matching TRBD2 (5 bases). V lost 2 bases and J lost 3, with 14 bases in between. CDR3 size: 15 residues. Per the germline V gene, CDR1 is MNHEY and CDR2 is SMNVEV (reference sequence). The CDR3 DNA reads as TGTGCCAGCAGTTTAGCCGGTGGGAGAAGCTACGAGCAGTACTTC. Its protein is CASSLAGGRSYEQYF.

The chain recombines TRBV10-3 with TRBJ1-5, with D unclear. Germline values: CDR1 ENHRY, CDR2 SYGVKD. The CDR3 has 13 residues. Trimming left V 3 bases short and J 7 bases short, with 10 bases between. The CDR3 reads CAISDEGTQPQHF. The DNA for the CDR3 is TGTGCCATCAGTGACGAGGGTACCCAGCCCCAGCATTTT.

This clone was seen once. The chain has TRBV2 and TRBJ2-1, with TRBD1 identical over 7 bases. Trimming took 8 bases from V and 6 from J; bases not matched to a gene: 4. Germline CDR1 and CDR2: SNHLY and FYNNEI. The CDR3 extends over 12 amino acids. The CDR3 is CASGGQSNEQFF. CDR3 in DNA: TGTGCCAGCGGGGGACAGAGCAATGAGCAGTTCTTC.

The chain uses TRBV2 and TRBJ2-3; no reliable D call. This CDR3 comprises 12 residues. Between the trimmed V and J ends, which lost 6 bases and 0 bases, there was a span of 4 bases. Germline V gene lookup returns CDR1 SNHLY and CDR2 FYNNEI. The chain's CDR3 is CASSLSTDTQYF. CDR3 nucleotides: TGTGCCAGCAGCCTCAGCACAGATACGCAGTATTTT.

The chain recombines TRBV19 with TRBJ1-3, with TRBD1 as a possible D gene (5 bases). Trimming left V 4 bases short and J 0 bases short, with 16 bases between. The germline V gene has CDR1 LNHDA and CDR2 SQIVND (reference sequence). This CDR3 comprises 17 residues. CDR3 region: CASSTTDSSSSGNTIYF. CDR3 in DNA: TGTGCCAGTAGTACTACCGACAGCTCTAGCTCTGGAAACACCATATATTTT. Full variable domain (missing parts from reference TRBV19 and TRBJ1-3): DGGITQSPKYLFRKEGQNVTLSCEQNLNHDAMYWYRQDPGQGLRLIYYSQIVNDFQKGDIAEGYSVSREKKESFPLTVTSAQKNPTAFYLCASSTTDSSSSGNTIYFGEGSWLTVV.

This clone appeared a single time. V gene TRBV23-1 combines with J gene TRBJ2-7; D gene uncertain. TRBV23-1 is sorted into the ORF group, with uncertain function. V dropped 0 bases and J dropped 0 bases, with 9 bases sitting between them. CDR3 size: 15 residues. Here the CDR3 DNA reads TGCGCCAGCAGTCAATCGCCCGACATCTCCTACGAGCAGTACTTC. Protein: CASSQSPDISYEQYF.

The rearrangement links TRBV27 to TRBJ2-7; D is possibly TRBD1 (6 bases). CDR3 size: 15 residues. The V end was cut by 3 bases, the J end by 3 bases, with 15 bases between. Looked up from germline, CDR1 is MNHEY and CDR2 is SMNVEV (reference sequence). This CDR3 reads CASSLGADSYYEQYF. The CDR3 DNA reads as TGTGCCAGCAGTTTGGGGGCCGACAGTTACTACGAGCAGTACTTC.

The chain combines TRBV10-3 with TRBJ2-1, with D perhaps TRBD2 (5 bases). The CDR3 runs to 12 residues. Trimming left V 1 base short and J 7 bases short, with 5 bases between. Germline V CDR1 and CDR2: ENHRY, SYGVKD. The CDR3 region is CAISEWRNEQFF. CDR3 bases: TGTGCCATCAGTGAGTGGAGGAATGAGCAGTTCTTC.

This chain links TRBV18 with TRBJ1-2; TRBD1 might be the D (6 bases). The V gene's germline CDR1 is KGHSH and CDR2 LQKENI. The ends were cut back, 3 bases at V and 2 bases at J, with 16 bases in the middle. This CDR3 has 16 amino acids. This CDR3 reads CASSPARDTLNYGYTF. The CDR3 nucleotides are TGTGCCAGCTCACCTGCAAGGGACACGTTGAACTATGGCTACACCTTC.

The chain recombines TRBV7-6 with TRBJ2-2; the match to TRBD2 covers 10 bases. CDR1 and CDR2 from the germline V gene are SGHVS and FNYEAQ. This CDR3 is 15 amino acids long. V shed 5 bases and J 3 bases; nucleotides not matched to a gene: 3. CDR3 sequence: CASSRGLADTGELFF. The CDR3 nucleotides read TGTGCCAGCAGCCGAGGACTAGCGGACACCGGGGAGCTGTTTTTT.

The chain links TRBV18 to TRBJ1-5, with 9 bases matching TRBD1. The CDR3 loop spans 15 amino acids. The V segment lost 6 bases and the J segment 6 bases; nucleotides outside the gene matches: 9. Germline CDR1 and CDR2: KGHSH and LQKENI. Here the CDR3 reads CASSGTGQGVQPQHF. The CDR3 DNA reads TGTGCCAGCTCGGGTACGGGACAGGGAGTTCAGCCCCAGCATTTT.

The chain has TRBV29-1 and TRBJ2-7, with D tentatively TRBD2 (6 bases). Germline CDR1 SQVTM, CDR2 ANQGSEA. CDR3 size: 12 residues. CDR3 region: CSAEGVRYEQYF. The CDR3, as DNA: TGCAGTGCGGAGGGAGTGCGGTACGAGCAGTACTTC.

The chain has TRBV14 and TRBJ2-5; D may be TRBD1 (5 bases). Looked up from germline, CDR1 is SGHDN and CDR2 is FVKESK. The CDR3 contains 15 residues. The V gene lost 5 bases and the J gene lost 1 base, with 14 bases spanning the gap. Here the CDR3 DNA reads TGTGCCAGCAGCGGGGCTCGCCGTCGCCAAGAGACCCAGTACTTC. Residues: CASSGARRRQETQYF.

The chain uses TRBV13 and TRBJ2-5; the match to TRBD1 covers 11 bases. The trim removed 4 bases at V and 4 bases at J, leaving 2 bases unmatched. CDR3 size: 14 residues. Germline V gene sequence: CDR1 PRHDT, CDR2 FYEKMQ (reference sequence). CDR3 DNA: TGTGCCAGCAGCTCGGGACAGGGGGGAGAGACCCAGTACTTC. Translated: CASSSGQGGETQYF.

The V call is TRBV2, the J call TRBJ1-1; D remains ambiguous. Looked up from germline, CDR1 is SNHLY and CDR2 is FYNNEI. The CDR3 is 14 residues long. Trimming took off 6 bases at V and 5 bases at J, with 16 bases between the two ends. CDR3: CASSPGGIGTEAFF. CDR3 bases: TGTGCCAGCAGCCCCGGAGGGATCGGGACTGAAGCTTTCTTT.

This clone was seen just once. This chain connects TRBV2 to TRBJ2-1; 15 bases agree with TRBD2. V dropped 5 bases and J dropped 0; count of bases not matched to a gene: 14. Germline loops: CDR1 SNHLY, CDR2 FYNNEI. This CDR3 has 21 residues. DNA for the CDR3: TGTGCCAGCAGTACTCCGGGACTAGCGGGGGGCCCTTTTAGCTCCTACAATGAGCAGTTCTTC. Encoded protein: CASSTPGLAGGPFSSYNEQFF.

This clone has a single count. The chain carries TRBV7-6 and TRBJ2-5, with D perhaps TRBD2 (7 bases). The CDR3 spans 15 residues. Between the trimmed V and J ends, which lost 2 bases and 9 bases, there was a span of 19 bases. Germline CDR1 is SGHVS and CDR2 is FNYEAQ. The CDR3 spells CASSLSGGGLSAQYF. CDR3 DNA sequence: TGTGCCAGCAGCTTATCGGGCGGGGGCCTCTCGGCCCAGTACTTC.